The 9 T cell receptor beta chains below all came from one sample that was sequenced in a study of cytomegalovirus exposure and HLA in healthy donors. PCR employed 60 Vbeta and 13 Jbeta primers. Sequencing was performed with immunoSEQ multiplex PCR; in TCRdb, only in-frame clones are kept and a portion is missing. The data contain about 130,000 clones, around 80% of them singletons. The sequencing input was PBMCs. These receptors all stem from a female donor in good health and CMV-seronegative.

The chain carries TRBV6-4 and TRBJ2-2; D call uncertain. This CDR3 is 13 amino acids long. CDR1 and CDR2 (germline): MRHNA, SNTAGT. The germline V and J ends were trimmed by 8 bases and 3 bases, with 10 bases remaining between them. DNA for the CDR3: TGTGCCAGCGGCCGAGGCGACACCGGGGAGCTGTTTTTT. Its protein product is CASGRGDTGELFF.

The rearrangement links TRBV6-1 to TRBJ1-1; the D is unclear. The germline CDR1 and CDR2 sequences are MNHNS and SASEGT. V gave up 5 bases and J gave up 5 bases, with 15 bases separating them. This CDR3 has 14 amino acids. CDR3 residues: CASSNSRVGTEAFF. The DNA of the CDR3 is TGTGCCAGCAGTAACTCGCGGGTCGGGACTGAAGCTTTCTTT.

The chain carries TRBV11-1 and TRBJ1-2, with D possibly matching TRBD1 (6 bases). The length of the CDR3 is 11 residues. The V end lost 2 bases, the J end lost 12 bases, and 10 bases lay between the germline ends. The germline CDR1 and CDR2 sequences are SGHAT and FQDESV (reference sequence). This CDR3 reads CASSLYGDNTF. The CDR3, as DNA: TGTGCCAGCAGCTTATATGGGGACAACACCTTC.

The V and J genes are TRBV10-3 and TRBJ2-7; 12 bases fit TRBD1. The trim removed 4 bases at V and 7 bases at J, leaving 8 bases unmatched. CDR1 and CDR2 (germline): ENHRY, SYGVKD. This CDR3 is 15 amino acids long. The CDR3 DNA reads TGTGCCATCAGTGTGGGGACAGGGGGCTCTGGGGAGCAGTACTTC. It specifies CAISVGTGGSGEQYF.

This clone was found a few times. The chain recombines TRBV4-1 with TRBJ2-7; 8 nucleotides line up with TRBD1. CDR1 and CDR2 (germline): MGHRA, YSYEKL. The CDR3 consists of 17 residues. V dropped 1 base and J dropped 3; count of bases not matched to a gene: 11. The CDR3 DNA follows: TGCGCCAGCAGCCAAGCTGGAGGACAGGGTCTGGGCTACGAGCAGTACTTC. It translates to CASSQAGGQGLGYEQYF.

This clone occurred once. CDR3 nucleotides: TGTGCCAGCAGTGATAGGGGTTACGAGCAGTACTTC. Amino acid sequence: CASSDRGYEQYF. The chain links TRBV6-1 to TRBJ2-7, with a tentative D call TRBD1 (5 bases). The CDR3 extends over 12 amino acids. Germline lookup yields CDR1 MNHNS and CDR2 SASEGT. Trimming pared 3 bases from V and 4 bases from J, leaving 7 bases between.

This clone has only a few counts. V is TRBV30 and J is TRBJ2-3, with a weak D call TRBD2 (6 bases). From germline, CDR1 is GTSNPN and CDR2 SVGIG (reference sequence). With 0 bases removed from V and 3 bases from J, the gap between germline ends came to 10 bases. The CDR3 is made up of 14 amino acids. The DNA for the CDR3 is TGTGCCTGGAGTGTTATAGCGGAGACAGATACGCAGTATTTT. It codes for CAWSVIAETDTQYF.

J is TRBJ1-2 and V is TRBV4-2, with 7 bases identical to TRBD1. V dropped 1 base and J dropped 3; count of bases not matched to a gene: 5. This CDR3 is 15 amino acids long. Germline V gene sequence: CDR1 LGHNA, CDR2 YNFKEQ. CDR3 in DNA: TGTGCCAGCAGCCAAGGAGGAGGGGGCGACTATGGCTACACCTTC. Encoded protein: CASSQGGGGDYGYTF.

V and J are TRBV7-2 and TRBJ2-2, with a tentative D call TRBD1 (5 bases). In germline, CDR1 is SGHTA, CDR2 FQGNSA. The CDR3 runs 15 residues. The V and J ends lost 4 bases and 4 bases respectively, with 13 bases between them. Written as DNA, the CDR3 is TGTGCCAGCAGCTACCACAGGAACCCCACCGGGGAGCTGTTTTTT. Protein: CASSYHRNPTGELFF. Variable domain in full (rest from reference TRBV7-2 and TRBJ2-2): GAGVSQSPSNKVTEKGKDVELRCDPISGHTALYWYRQSLGQGLEFLIYFQGNSAPDKSGLPSDRFSAERTGGSVSTLTIQRTQQEDSAVYLCASSYHRNPTGELFFGEGSRLTVL.